What follows are 5 T cell receptor beta chains derived from one specimen sequenced in a study of CXCR3-negative and CXCR3-positive naive CD8 T cells. Study results and limitations: CXCR3-positive naive cells had TRB CDR3s that were more hydrophobic than CXCR3-negative naive cells had.

The method, 5' RACE with UMI labels, was used to prepare the TRB cDNA libraries. TCRdb reprocessed the 5' RACE reads and reports one entry per CDR3 protein, with no DNA. The repertoire table contains around 60,000 distinct CDR3 sequences. For these receptors, no antigen is known. Sequenced input: naive CXCR3+ CD8+ T cells from blood. Subset here: CD45RO-CCR7+CD27+CD95- naive CD8+ T cells expressing CXCR3 (TNR3+). The origin of the receptors is a human donor in good health. Some clones in this sample may be carry-over from other donors' samples.

This chain links TRBV5-1 with TRBJ2-7; as DNA is missing, the TRBD2 call by TCRdb cannot be tested. Germline V gene lookup returns CDR1 SGHRS and CDR2 YFSETQ. This CDR3 region has 16 residues. This CDR3 reads CASSLTSGAISYEQYF.

This chain joins TRBV5-4 and TRBJ2-7; TCRdb's D gene call, TRBD1, goes unchecked for lack of DNA. The CDR3 spans 14 residues. From germline, CDR1 is SGHNT and CDR2 YYREEE (reference sequence). This CDR3 is CASSHQGNTYEQYF.

The chain employs TRBV7-6 and TRBJ1-4. The CDR3 spans 14 residues. Germline loops: CDR1 SGHVS, CDR2 FNYEAQ. The CDR3 loop reads CASSDGPTNEKLFF.

The chain recombines TRBV27 with TRBJ1-1. CDR3 length equals 13 residues. Germline CDR1 is MNHEY and CDR2 is SMNVEV (reference sequence). CDR3 sequence reads: CASRSAISTEAFF.

V usage is TRBV2 and J usage is TRBJ2-7. CDR3 size: 13 residues. CDR1 and CDR2 from the germline V gene are SNHLY and FYNNEI. The chain's CDR3 is CASSTWEEFEQYF.